One and the same sample provided the 19 T cell receptor beta chains below, sequenced in a study of cytomegalovirus exposure and HLA in healthy donors. This PCR relied on a set of 60 Vbeta primers and 13 Jbeta primers. Profiled with immunoSEQ multiplex PCR; TCRdb holds only in-frame clones, not every one. The sample includes around 150,000 clones, roughly 80% seen only once; the top ten take over 9%. The sample was PBMCs. These receptors were taken from a man aged 18-30 years in good health and CMV-seropositive.

The chain recombines TRBV2 with TRBJ1-1, with 8 bases aligning to TRBD1. The V gene end was trimmed by 6 bases and the J gene end by 1 base; junction bases not matched to a gene: 4. Germline V lookup: CDR1 SNHLY, CDR2 FYNNEI. The CDR3 extends over 14 amino acids. The CDR3: CASSSTGENTEAFF. The CDR3 DNA follows: TGTGCCAGCAGCTCGACAGGGGAGAACACTGAAGCTTTCTTT. The full variable domain, rest sourced from reference TRBV2 and TRBJ1-1, is EPEVTQTPSHQVTQMGQEVILRCVPISNHLYFYWYRQILGQKVEFLVSFYNNEISEKSEIFDDQFSVERPDGSNFTLKIRSTKLEDSAMYFCASSSTGENTEAFFGQGTRLTVV.

CDR3 sequence reads: CASSPAWGGGTDTQYF. In nucleotides, the CDR3 is TGTGCCAGCAGCCCTGCGTGGGGCGGGGGCACAGATACGCAGTATTTT. V and J are TRBV11-2 and TRBJ2-3; tentative D call: TRBD2 (6 bases). The CDR3 length is 16 residues. CDR1 and CDR2 from the germline V gene are SGHAT and FQNNGV. Trimming removed 5 bases from V and 1 base from J, with 16 bases in between. Together with reference TRBV11-2 and TRBJ2-3, the CDR3 gives the full variable domain: EAGVAQSPRYKIIEKRQSVAFWCNPISGHATLYWYQQILGQGPKLLIQFQNNGVVDDSQLPKDRFSAERLKGVDSTLKIQPAKLEDSAVYLCASSPAWGGGTDTQYFGPGTRLTVL.

The genes are TRBV21-1 and TRBJ1-1. TRBV21-1 is a documented pseudogene. This CDR3 spans 15 amino acids. Written as DNA, the CDR3 is TGTGCCAGCGCTCGATTATGTACGAGGAACACTGAAGCTTTCTTT. Protein product: CASARLCTRNTEAFF.

J is TRBJ2-5 and V is TRBV7-9; 7 bases agree with TRBD2. Germline V lookup: CDR1 SEHNR, CDR2 FQNEAQ (reference sequence). Trimming took 3 bases from V and 5 from J; bases not matched to a gene: 6. This CDR3 is built from 14 residues. The chain's CDR3 is CASSLTGGTETQYF. CDR3 nucleotide sequence: TGTGCCAGCAGCTTGACCGGGGGGACGGAGACCCAGTACTTC.

This chain connects TRBV6-4 to TRBJ2-7; D perhaps matches TRBD1 (5 bases). Deletions cut 6 bases from V and 0 bases from J, with 18 bases between. The length of the CDR3 is 16 residues. CDR1 and CDR2 from the germline V gene are MRHNA and SNTAGT. The DNA of the CDR3 is TGTGCCAGCAGCGACAGCATTAGTCCCCCCTCCTACGAGCAGTACTTC. This encodes CASSDSISPPSYEQYF.

This rearrangement joins TRBV11-2 to TRBJ1-2; D is uncertain. V was cut by 2 bases and J by 2 bases, with 3 bases left in between. Germline lookup yields CDR1 SGHAT and CDR2 FQNNGV. CDR3 length equals 12 residues. The CDR3 DNA sequence: TGTGCCAGCAGCTTAATAAACTATGGCTACACCTTC. This encodes CASSLINYGYTF.

The chain is built from TRBV27 and TRBJ1-5, with a tentative D call TRBD1 (6 bases). There are 15 residues in the CDR3. The germline gives CDR1 MNHEY, CDR2 SMNVEV (reference sequence). The ends were cut back, 4 bases at V and 4 bases at J, with 14 bases in the middle. The CDR3 bases are TGTGCCAGCAGTTCCCGGACAGCTCTTAATCAGCCCCAGCATTTT. Encoded protein: CASSSRTALNQPQHF.

This clone came up once. The rearrangement links TRBV11-2 to TRBJ1-3; tentative D call: TRBD1 (6 bases). This CDR3 spans 16 amino acids. V lost 1 base, J lost 2 bases, and 12 bases lay in between. Germline lookup yields CDR1 SGHAT and CDR2 FQNNGV. CDR3 sequence: CASSLARDNPGNTIYF. As DNA, the CDR3 is TGTGCCAGCAGCTTAGCCCGGGACAACCCTGGAAACACCATATATTTT. Full variable domain (outside the CDR3, taken from reference TRBV11-2 and TRBJ1-3): EAGVAQSPRYKIIEKRQSVAFWCNPISGHATLYWYQQILGQGPKLLIQFQNNGVVDDSQLPKDRFSAERLKGVDSTLKIQPAKLEDSAVYLCASSLARDNPGNTIYFGEGSWLTVV.

J is TRBJ1-5 and V is TRBV19; 9 positions agree with TRBD1. J lost 0 bases, V lost 7 bases, and 4 bases had no gene match. Germline values: CDR1 LNHDA, CDR2 SQIVND (reference sequence). The CDR3 is 15 amino acids. This chain's CDR3 is CASIQGQGSNQPQHF. CDR3 bases: TGTGCCAGTATTCAGGGACAGGGTAGCAATCAGCCCCAGCATTTT.

The table lists this clone with a count of one. This sequence joins TRBV27 and TRBJ1-2; TRBD1 aligns across 7 bases. This CDR3 is built from 15 residues. Germline CDR1 is MNHEY and CDR2 is SMNVEV (reference sequence). V shed 3 bases and J 8 bases; nucleotides not matched to a gene: 12. CDR3 residues: CASSFVSSQGRGYTF. For the CDR3, the DNA is TGTGCCAGCAGTTTTGTATCCTCACAGGGGAGAGGCTACACCTTC.

This clone was recorded once. The V and J genes are TRBV5-8 and TRBJ2-7; 7 bases line up with TRBD2. Germline CDR1 SGHTS, CDR2 YDEGEE. This CDR3 region has 15 residues. With 4 bases clipped from V and 6 bases from J, the junction kept 13 bases outside the gene matches. The CDR3 nucleotides read TGTGCCAGCAGCCCCTCGGGGGGTGAGGCCTGCGAGCAGTACTTC. Translating gives CASSPSGGEACEQYF.

This rearrangement joins TRBV6-6 to TRBJ1-1; D not certain. CDR3 size: 14 residues. CDR1 is MNHNY, CDR2 SVGAGI, per germline (reference sequence). The V and J ends lost 6 bases and 4 bases respectively, with 15 bases between them. The CDR3 is CASRREGLSTEAFF. CDR3 DNA sequence: TGTGCCAGCAGGAGGGAGGGATTGAGCACTGAAGCTTTCTTT.

This chain joins TRBV7-8 and TRBJ2-6; 8 bases fit TRBD2. CDR3 length equals 18 residues. J gave up 0 bases and V 7 bases, and 11 bases lay outside the gene matches. Per germline, CDR1 SGHVS and CDR2 FQNEAQ. CDR3 coding DNA: TGTGCCAGCAAGACAATAGCGGGAATCCCCTCTGGGGCCAACGTCCTGACTTTC. Protein sequence: CASKTIAGIPSGANVLTF. Full variable domain (rest looked up from reference TRBV7-8 and TRBJ2-6): GAGVSQSPRYKVAKRGQDVALRCDPISGHVSLFWYQQALGQGPEFLTYFQNEAQLDKSGLPSDRFFAERPEGSVSTLKIQRTQQEDSAVYLCASKTIAGIPSGANVLTFGAGSRLTVL.

The gene calls are TRBV5-1 and TRBJ1-2, with D maybe TRBD1 (5 bases). V lost 0 bases and J lost 8, with 11 bases in between. Germline CDR1 reads SGHRS; CDR2 reads YFSETQ. This CDR3 has 13 residues. The CDR3 coding sequence is TGCGCCAGCAGCTTGGAACCAGGGCACGGCTACACCTTC. Residues: CASSLEPGHGYTF.

V is TRBV6-6 and J is TRBJ1-1; perhaps TRBD1 as D (6 bases). This CDR3 spans 14 amino acids. Germline-derived CDR1 and CDR2 are MNHNY and SVGAGI (reference sequence). Trimming removed 6 bases at V and 0 bases at J, with 11 bases between. The CDR3 protein is CASRQGLMNTEAFF. In DNA, the CDR3 is TGTGCCAGCAGACAGGGTCTGATGAACACTGAAGCTTTCTTT.

This clone was picked up a small number of times. This chain uses TRBV6-4 with TRBJ2-7, with 7 positions matching TRBD2. CDR3 length: 16 residues. After removal of 0 bases from V and 0 bases from J, the junction contained 5 bases not matched to a gene. The germline V gene encodes CDR1 MRHNA and CDR2 SNTAGT. CDR3: CASSDSGRELSYEQYF. As DNA, the CDR3 is TGTGCCAGCAGTGACTCGGGGCGGGAGCTCTCCTACGAGCAGTACTTC.

Of note for this clone: Other nucleotide sequences from this sample produce the same CDR3. V usage is TRBV28 and J usage is TRBJ2-2; 10 bases are a match to TRBD2. Trimming at V came to 6 bases and at J to 1 base, leaving 2 bases not matched to a gene. The germline V gene has CDR1 MDHEN and CDR2 SYDVKM. The CDR3 sequence is 15 residues long. The CDR3 nucleotides read TGTGCCAGCAGCTGGACTAGCGGGAACACCGGGGAGCTGTTTTTT. This codes for CASSWTSGNTGELFF. The complete variable domain, with remaining parts taken from reference TRBV28 and TRBJ2-2, reads DVKVTQSSRYLVKRTGEKVFLECVQDMDHENMFWYRQDPGLGLRLIYFSYDVKMKEKGDIPEGYSVSREKKERFSLILESASTNQTSMYLCASSWTSGNTGELFFGEGSRLTVL.

V gene TRBV30 combines with J gene TRBJ2-3; 7 bases line up with TRBD2. This CDR3 comprises 16 residues. The J segment lost 4 bases and the V segment lost 3 bases, leaving 13 bases of the junction unmatched. Per germline, CDR1 GTSNPN and CDR2 SVGIG (reference sequence). Here the CDR3 reads CAWSQDYRGVPDTQYF. Here the CDR3 DNA reads TGTGCCTGGAGCCAGGACTACCGGGGGGTCCCAGATACGCAGTATTTT. Full variable domain (outside the CDR3, taken from reference TRBV30 and TRBJ2-3): SQTIHQWPATLVQPVGSPLSLECTVEGTSNPNLYWYRQAAGRGLQLLFYSVGIGQISSEVPQNLSASRPQDRQFILSSKKLLLSDSGFYLCAWSQDYRGVPDTQYFGPGTRLTVL.

This clone appeared a single time. The chain has TRBV7-9 and TRBJ2-1; 7 nucleotides match TRBD1. The CDR3 extends over 12 amino acids. The V gene end was trimmed by 1 base and the J gene end by 12 bases; junction bases not matched to a gene: 3. CDR1 SEHNR and CDR2 FQNEAQ come from the germline V gene (reference sequence). CDR3 nucleotides: TGTGCCAGCAGCTTAGTGGGGACAGCGCAGTTCTTC. This translates into CASSLVGTAQFF.